This is a list of T cell receptor beta chains from one sample in a study of early T cells in non-severe SARS-CoV-2 infection. MiXCR was run by TCRdb on the 5' RACE reads, yielding one entry per CDR3 protein. The table records tens of thousands of distinct CDR3 sequences, about 2.9% of them present only once. Sequencing was carried out using whole blood. The source is an adult who was a healthcare worker with PCR-confirmed SARS-CoV-2 infection or an uninfected control (not recorded which). Both conserved end residues are part of each CDR3. A D gene is named only where the DNA matches it firmly. The size of a clone is reported for some rows only, either as once, few or many, or as a class for expanded clones.

>TRBV20-1|many|TRBJ2-1|TRBD2
TGCAGTGCTACCAGAGGCGGGGGGGACTCCAATGAGCAGTTCTTC
CSATRGGGDSNEQFF
>TRBV30|many|TRBJ2-2|NA
TGTGCCTGGAATGGGGTTCGTACCGGGGAGCTGTTTTTT
CAWNGVRTGELFF
>TRBV6-2/TRBV6-3|many|TRBJ2-3|NA
TGTGCCAGCAGTTACCACAGGGCAGGATCCACAGATACGCAGTATTTT
CASSYHRAGSTDTQYF
>TRBV18|many|TRBJ1-5|TRBD1
TGTGCCAGCTCACCGGGAACAGGGGGCACTCAGCCCCAGCATTTT
CASSPGTGGTQPQHF
>TRBV20-1|many|TRBJ1-5|TRBD1
TGCAGTGCTAGAGATAGGAAGACAGGGGGCAATCAGCCCCAGCATTTT
CSARDRKTGGNQPQHF
>TRBV9|NA|TRBJ2-3|NA
TGTGCCAGCAGCGTGAGGGACGGAGGAACAGATACGCAGTATTTT
CASSVRDGGTDTQYF
>TRBV20-1|many|TRBJ2-5|NA
TGCAGTGCTGGGAAACCTCGCGGGACTGAAGAGACCCAGTACTTC
CSAGKPRGTEETQYF
>TRBV5-6|many|TRBJ1-2|NA
TGTGCCAGCAGATTTGGGACGGGAGAGGATGGCTACACCTTC
CASRFGTGEDGYTF
>TRBV7-3|many|TRBJ2-1|TRBD2
TGTGCCAGCAGGATTACTAGCGGGGGGAACAATGAGCAGTTCTTC
CASRITSGGNNEQFF
>TRBV7-3|many|TRBJ2-1|NA
TGTGCCAGTTCGACAGCCAACAATGAGCAGTTCTTC
CASSTANNEQFF
>TRBV7-6|many|TRBJ2-5|NA
TGTGCCAGCAGCATCGGAAGGACAGTCCAAGAGACCCAGTACTTC
CASSIGRTVQETQYF
>TRBV5-1|many|TRBJ2-1|NA
TGCGCCAGCAGTTCAGCAGGGGGGAGCTCCTACAATGAGCAGTTCTTC
CASSSAGGSSYNEQFF
>TRBV30|NA|TRBJ2-5|NA
TGTGCCGGGGGGCCTCGGGAGACCCAGTACTTC
CAGGPRETQYF
>TRBV4-1|many|TRBJ1-5|NA
TGCGCCAGCAGCCTCACAAGAGGCAGGCAGGATCAGCCCCAGCATTTT
CASSLTRGRQDQPQHF
>TRBV7-8|many|TRBJ2-5|NA
TGTGCCAGCAGCCCTTATCGTGACCAAGAGACCCAGTACTTC
CASSPYRDQETQYF
>TRBV6-1|many|TRBJ1-5|NA
TGTGCCAGCGGAATACAGGTCGGGGGCAATCAGCCCCAGCATTTT
CASGIQVGGNQPQHF
>TRBV5-4|many|TRBJ2-3|TRBD2
TGTGCCAGCAGCTCCCCCCTGGAGCCCGTTACTAGCGGGGGGGCAACAGATACGCAGTATTTT
CASSSPLEPVTSGGATDTQYF
>TRBV19|many|TRBJ1-5|NA
TGTGCCAGTACGGCTACGGGCCCACTGCGCAATCAGCCCCAGCATTTT
CASTATGPLRNQPQHF
>TRBV19|many|TRBJ2-1|TRBD1
TGTGCCAGTAGTATATCTGGCAGGGGGCCCAATGAGCAGTTCTTC
CASSISGRGPNEQFF
>TRBV20-1|many|TRBJ2-2|NA
TGCAGTGCAACTGGAAAGTGGACCGGGGAGCTGTTTTTT
CSATGKWTGELFF
>TRBV5-1|many|TRBJ1-2|TRBD1
TGCGCCAGCAGCAAATCACGACACAACAGGGGGCACTATGGCTACACCTTC
CASSKSRHNRGHYGYTF
>TRBV5-1|many|TRBJ1-1|TRBD1
TGCGCCAGCAGCTTGCAGGGGGGGATGAACACTGAAGCTTTCTTT
CASSLQGGMNTEAFF
>TRBV7-3|few|TRBJ2-5|TRBD1
TGTGCCAGCAGCCCGGGACAGGGGTTAGAGACCCAGTACTTC
CASSPGQGLETQYF
>TRBV11-2|many|TRBJ2-1|NA
TGTGCCAGCAACCCCTATCCGGCAACCCACAATGAGCAGTTCTTC
CASNPYPATHNEQFF
>TRBV24-1|many|TRBJ2-3|NA
TGTGCCACCAGTGACCCCGACGGGACAGATACGCAGTATTTT
CATSDPDGTDTQYF
>TRBV12-3/TRBV12-4|many|TRBJ2-1|TRBD2
TGTGCCAGCAGTTTCCTAGCGGGGGGGCATGAGCAGTTCTTC
CASSFLAGGHEQFF
>TRBV6-5|NA|TRBJ1-2|NA
TGTGCCAGCAGCCCTACCCATAACTATGGCTACACCTTC
CASSPTHNYGYTF
>TRBV24-1|many|TRBJ2-5|NA
TGTGCCACCGCCGGAACTTACGTGCAAGAGACCCAGTACTTC
CATAGTYVQETQYF
>TRBV20-1|medium-sized|TRBJ2-5|TRBD2
TGCAGTGCTAGACCCGCGACTAGCGGGGGATCGGAGACCCAGTACTTC
CSARPATSGGSETQYF
>TRBV5-1|many|TRBJ1-2|NA
TGCGCCAGCAGCTTGGCGTGGACAGAGGCTAACTATGGCTACACCTTC
CASSLAWTEANYGYTF
>TRBV7-6|medium-sized|TRBJ2-5|TRBD2
TGTGCCAGCAGCTTATCGGGCGGGGGGAAAGAGACCCAGTACTTC
CASSLSGGGKETQYF
>TRBV11-3|many|TRBJ1-2|NA
TGTGCCAGCAGCTTATCCGGTCGGGGCTACACCTTC
CASSLSGRGYTF
>TRBV12-3/TRBV12-4|NA|TRBJ2-1|TRBD2
TGTGCCAGCAGTTTAGCCTCCCTAGCGGGGGGTATCTACAATGAGCAGTTCTTC
CASSLASLAGGIYNEQFF
>TRBV12-3/TRBV12-4|many|TRBJ2-3|NA
TGTGCCAGCAGTTTGCTAGTCCCTACAGATACGCAGTATTTT
CASSLLVPTDTQYF
>TRBV5-1|many|TRBJ1-1|NA
TGCGCCAGCAGCTTGGCTGGTTCTGCTGAAGCTTTCTTT
CASSLAGSAEAFF
>TRBV18|many|TRBJ1-2|NA
TGTGCCAGCTCACCACAGGAAAGCTCCTATGGCTACACCTTC
CASSPQESSYGYTF
>TRBV7-2|many|TRBJ2-2|NA
TGTGCCAGCAGCCAGGGCCGGAGAACCGGGGAGCTGTTTTTT
CASSQGRRTGELFF
>TRBV20-1|many|TRBJ1-1|TRBD1
TGCAGTGCGCCACAGGGGGCGGCGAACACTGAAGCTTTCTTT
CSAPQGAANTEAFF
>TRBV11-2|many|TRBJ2-5|NA
TGTGCCAGCAGCTTAGCGGGGGAGCGGACGGAGACCCAGTACTTC
CASSLAGERTETQYF
>TRBV11-2|few|TRBJ1-1|TRBD1
TGTGCCAGCAGCTACACAGGGGGCAGTACTGAAGCTTTCTTT
CASSYTGGSTEAFF
>TRBV19|many|TRBJ1-5|NA
TGTGCCAGTAGTATAGCGAGGGGAATGCAGCCCCAGCATTTT
CASSIARGMQPQHF
>TRBV20-1|many|TRBJ1-4|TRBD1
TGCAGTGCCTTAGACAGGGAAATTGAAAAACTGTTTTTT
CSALDREIEKLFF
>TRBV12-3/TRBV12-4|NA|TRBJ2-2|NA
TGTGCCAGCCTCCGGAACACCGGGGAGCTGTTTTTT
CASLRNTGELFF
>TRBV11-1|many|TRBJ1-1|NA
TGTGCCAGCAGCTTAACTACCCGGGGGTACAGGGACGCTTTCTTT
CASSLTTRGYRDAFF
>TRBV18|many|TRBJ2-5|TRBD1
TGTGCCAGCTCACCGCGACAGGGCAGAGAGACCCAGTACTTC
CASSPRQGRETQYF
>TRBV6-6|many|TRBJ2-5|TRBD2
TGTGCCAGCAGCCTAACTAGCGGGGGGGGATTCGAGACCCAGTACTTC
CASSLTSGGGFETQYF
>TRBV14|many|TRBJ1-2|NA
TGTGCCAGCAGCCAAGCTCACTATGGCTACACCTTC
CASSQAHYGYTF
>TRBV19|many|TRBJ2-1|TRBD1
TGTGCCAGTAGTATAGGGACAGGGTCACACAATGAGCAGTTCTTC
CASSIGTGSHNEQFF
>TRBV20-1|many|TRBJ1-2|NA
TGCAGTGCTAGGGAACAGCAATCCGGCTATGGCTACACCTTC
CSAREQQSGYGYTF
>TRBV7-2|many|TRBJ1-6|NA
TGTGCCGTCCGAGATAATTCACCCCTCCACTTT
CAVRDNSPLHF